These 8 T cell receptor beta chains were all obtained from the same sample, sequenced in a study of response to subunit inactivated influenza vaccine. TCRdb re-analysed the RT-PCR reads in MiXCR, keeping a single row per CDR3 protein. Among hundreds of thousands of distinct CDR3 sequences listed, 11% were seen once. These data also featured in a second study, about T cells expressing NK-cell markers. From that study: 5'RACE template switching built TCR beta cDNA with unique molecular identifiers.

The sample in question was PBMCs from blood, obtained on the day of vaccination. The receptors were sampled from a man aged 45-65 years who received an inactivated influenza vaccine.

This clonotype turned up a few times. This sequence joins TRBV7-9 and TRBJ2-2; D not certain. Germline values: CDR1 SEHNR, CDR2 FQNEAQ (reference sequence). The CDR3 length is 14 residues. V lost 3 bases, J lost 1 base, and 6 bases lay in between. The CDR3 spells CASSFSQNTGELFF. The CDR3 DNA follows: TGTGCCAGCAGCTTCTCACAGAACACCGGGGAGCTGTTTTTT. Filled out from reference TRBV7-9 and TRBJ2-2, the complete variable domain reads DTGVSQNPRHKITKRGQNVTFRCDPISEHNRLYWYRQTLGQGPEFLTYFQNEAQLEKSRLLSDRFSAERPKGSFSTLEIQRTEQGDSAMYLCASSFSQNTGELFFGEGSRLTVL.

The rearrangement links TRBV4-2 to TRBJ2-1, with 15 bases identical to TRBD2. Germline CDR1 and CDR2: LGHNA and YNFKEQ. The ends lost 4 bases at V and 1 base at J; junction bases unmatched: 5. The CDR3 sequence is 18 residues long. The CDR3 region is CASSPRTSGGGSYNEQFF. As DNA, the CDR3 is TGTGCCAGCAGCCCTAGGACTAGCGGGGGGGGGTCCTACAATGAGCAGTTCTTC.

This clonotype occurred a few times. J is TRBJ1-2 and V is TRBV5-1; TRBD1 aligns across 7 bases. This CDR3 has 12 amino acids. The germline V gene has CDR1 SGHRS and CDR2 YFSETQ. V shed 4 bases, J shed 7 bases, and the junction held 4 bases outside the gene matches. The CDR3 spells CASSPTGFGYTF. The CDR3 nucleotides read TGCGCCAGCAGCCCGACAGGGTTTGGCTACACCTTC.

This clonotype was recorded a few times. The V gene is TRBV10-3, the J gene TRBJ2-7; the D gene could be TRBD1 or TRBD2 (6 bases each). Germline V CDR1 and CDR2: ENHRY, SYGVKD. This CDR3 region has 13 residues. V gave up 10 bases and J gave up 5 bases, with 18 bases separating them. The CDR3 spells CATNWGADNEQYF. CDR3 nucleotide sequence: TGTGCCACCAATTGGGGGGCGGACAACGAGCAGTACTTC.

CDR3 nucleotide sequence: TGCAGTGCTAGGGCGCACGTTCAGAGGGAGCAGTTCTTC. Translation gives CSARAHVQREQFF. The rearrangement links TRBV20-1 to TRBJ2-1; D is uncertain. The CDR3 is made up of 13 amino acids. Trimming cost V 3 bases and J 10 bases, with 16 bases left between them. Germline assignment: CDR1 DFQATT and CDR2 SNEGSKA (reference sequence).

The chain is built from TRBV10-3 and TRBJ2-5; maybe TRBD1 (5 bases). Trimming cost V 0 bases and J 5 bases, with 13 bases left between them. There are 15 residues in the CDR3. Germline V gives CDR1 ENHRY, CDR2 SYGVKD. The CDR3 loop is CAISESRQGTETQYF. The CDR3, as DNA: TGTGCCATCAGTGAGTCGAGGCAGGGAACCGAGACCCAGTACTTC.

V and J are TRBV5-1 and TRBJ2-2; 7 nucleotides agree with TRBD2. Germline V gene sequence: CDR1 SGHRS, CDR2 YFSETQ. The length of the CDR3 is 16 residues. The V and J ends lost 0 bases and 4 bases, in that order; junction bases with no gene match: 6. CDR3 DNA sequence: TGCGCCAGCAGCTTGGTTGCGGGAGTGAGCACCGGGGAGCTGTTTTTT. It yields the protein CASSLVAGVSTGELFF.

This sequence joins TRBV2 and TRBJ2-1; tentative D call: TRBD2 (5 bases). V was shortened by 6 bases and J by 11 bases, with 23 bases between the two germline ends. CDR1 is SNHLY, CDR2 FYNNEI, per germline. The CDR3 is 15 residues long. For the CDR3, the DNA is TGTGCCAGCAGCGCAATAAGTGTCTTGGACGGGAAGCAGTTCTTC. This encodes CASSAISVLDGKQFF.